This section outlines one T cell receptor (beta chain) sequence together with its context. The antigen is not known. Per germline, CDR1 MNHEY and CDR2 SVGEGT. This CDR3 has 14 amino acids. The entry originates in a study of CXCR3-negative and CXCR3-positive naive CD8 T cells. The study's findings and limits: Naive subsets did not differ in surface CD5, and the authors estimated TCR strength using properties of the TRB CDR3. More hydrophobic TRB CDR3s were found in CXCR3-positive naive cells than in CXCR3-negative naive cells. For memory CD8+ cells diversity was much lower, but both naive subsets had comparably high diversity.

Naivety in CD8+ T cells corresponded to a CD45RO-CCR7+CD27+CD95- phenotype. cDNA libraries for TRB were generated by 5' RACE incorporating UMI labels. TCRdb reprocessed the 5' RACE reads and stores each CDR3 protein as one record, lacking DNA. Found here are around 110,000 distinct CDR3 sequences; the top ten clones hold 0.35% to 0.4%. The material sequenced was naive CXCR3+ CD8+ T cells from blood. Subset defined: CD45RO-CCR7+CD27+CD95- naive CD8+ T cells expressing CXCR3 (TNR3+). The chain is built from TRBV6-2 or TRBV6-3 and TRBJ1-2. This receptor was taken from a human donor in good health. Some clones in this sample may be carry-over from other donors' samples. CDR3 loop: CASSVGRSYYGYTF.